This entry lists 26 T cell receptor beta chains sequenced from one sample in a study of T cell responses to AZD1222 COVID-19 vaccine. Method: immunoSEQ multiplex PCR; TCRdb's copy keeps in-frame clones and lacks some. Seen here are 150,000 to 200,000 clones, 94% observed once, and the top ten hold about 0.6%. Source: peripheral blood, taken on day 0 of AZD1222 vaccination. These receptors all come from an adult in good health.

The chain's CDR3 is CASSPDRGGNTEAFF. As DNA, the CDR3 is TGTGCCAGCAGCCCCGACAGGGGAGGTAACACTGAAGCTTTCTTT. V is TRBV2 and J is TRBJ1-1; 8 positions agree with TRBD1. CDR3 length equals 15 residues. Germline lookup yields CDR1 SNHLY and CDR2 FYNNEI. The V gene end was trimmed by 6 bases and the J gene end by 2 bases; junction bases not matched to a gene: 8.

This chain links TRBV12-5 with TRBJ1-5; D ambiguous. V was clipped by 1 base and J by 1 base, with 5 bases between them. This CDR3 region has 14 residues. The germline V gene has CDR1 LGHNT and CDR2 FRNRAP. The CDR3 region has the DNA TGTGCTAGTGGTTTGGGGCAGAGCAATCAGCCCCAGCATTTT. Encoded protein: CASGLGQSNQPQHF.

The V and J genes are TRBV28 and TRBJ1-1; D gene uncertain. CDR3 size: 12 residues. Germline V lookup: CDR1 MDHEN, CDR2 SYDVKM. Trimming removed 8 bases at V and 0 bases at J, with 7 bases between. CDR3 in DNA: TGTGCCAGCTACATGATGAACACTGAAGCTTTCTTT. Translated: CASYMMNTEAFF.

The chain is built from TRBV27 and TRBJ2-3; unclear D gene. V dropped 3 bases and J dropped 3 bases, with 7 bases sitting between them. Germline CDR1 and CDR2: MNHEY and SMNVEV (reference sequence). The CDR3 is 13 residues long. The CDR3, as DNA: TGTGCCAGCAGTTTCAGGAGAACAGATACGCAGTATTTT. Translation gives CASSFRRTDTQYF.

This clone was detected only once. V and J are TRBV3-1 (or the pseudogene TRBV3-2) and TRBJ2-7; 8 bases line up with TRBD1. Germline CDR1 and CDR2: LGHDT and YNNKEL (reference sequence). J lost 0 bases, V lost 5 bases, and 6 bases had no gene match. The CDR3 length is 15 residues. The CDR3 DNA reads TGTGCCAGCAGCGGACGGACAGGGAGCTCCTACGAGCAGTACTTC. Translated, it gives CASSGRTGSSYEQYF.

J is TRBJ1-5 and V is TRBV2; TRBD1 might be the D (5 bases). This CDR3 is 13 amino acids long. V was shortened by 8 bases and J by 2 bases, with 10 bases between the two germline ends. Germline values: CDR1 SNHLY, CDR2 FYNNEI. The chain's CDR3 is CASGQGGNQPQHF. Written as DNA, the CDR3 is TGTGCCAGCGGGCAGGGCGGCAATCAGCCCCAGCATTTT.

This chain joins TRBV7-2 and TRBJ1-5; 11 bases agree with TRBD1. The V gene's germline CDR1 is SGHTA and CDR2 FQGNSA. J lost 7 bases, V lost 1 base, and 6 bases had no gene match. The CDR3 is 16 amino acids. The CDR3 spells CASSLGTGGAGQPQHF. The CDR3 DNA follows: TGTGCCAGCAGCTTAGGGACAGGGGGCGCGGGACAGCCCCAGCATTTT.

The chain is built from TRBV20-1 and TRBJ1-5; D uncertain. This CDR3 has 12 residues. Germline V gene sequence: CDR1 DFQATT, CDR2 SNEGSKA (reference sequence). V was cut by 3 bases and J by 7 bases, with 10 bases left in between. DNA for the CDR3: TGCAGTGCTAGTGGATCTAACCAGCCCCAGCATTTT. Translated, it gives CSASGSNQPQHF.

This sequence joins TRBV11-2 and TRBJ2-3, with D tentatively TRBD1 (6 bases). The CDR3 has 14 residues. Germline CDR1 SGHAT, CDR2 FQNNGV. Trimming stripped 2 bases from V and 3 bases from J, with 9 bases between. CDR3 sequence reads: CASSLSRGTDTQYF. As DNA, the CDR3 is TGTGCCAGCAGCTTATCTAGGGGGACAGATACGCAGTATTTT.

V gene TRBV5-5 combines with J gene TRBJ1-1, with 7 nucleotides matching TRBD1. The germline V gene encodes CDR1 SGHKS and CDR2 YYEKEE (reference sequence). V shed 2 bases, J shed 5 bases, and the junction held 3 bases outside the gene matches. This CDR3 is built from 13 residues. CDR3 coding DNA: TGTGCCAGCAGCTTTTCAGGGGGAACTGAAGCTTTCTTT. Protein product: CASSFSGGTEAFF.

This clone was observed a single time. This sequence joins TRBV5-5 and TRBJ1-2, with D possibly matching TRBD1 (6 bases). CDR1 and CDR2 from the germline V gene are SGHKS and YYEKEE (reference sequence). Trimming shortened V by 4 bases and J by 9 bases, and 28 bases separated the two germline ends. CDR3 length: 17 residues. CDR3 nucleotides: TGTGCCAGCAGCCCCTTGGGGGCGCTTTTTTACCCCACAAGCTACACCTTC. Translated, it gives CASSPLGALFYPTSYTF.

V usage is TRBV5-1 and J usage is TRBJ1-5; D is ambiguous. Germline CDR1 is SGHRS and CDR2 is YFSETQ. The V end was cut by 0 bases, the J end by 2 bases, with 15 bases between. The CDR3 length is 17 residues. The CDR3 reads CASSLEDSVSGNQPQHF. CDR3 DNA: TGCGCCAGCAGCTTGGAGGATTCGGTTTCGGGCAATCAGCCCCAGCATTTT.

The J gene is TRBJ1-5, the V gene TRBV2; D gene unclear. Germline CDR1 and CDR2: SNHLY and FYNNEI. This CDR3 has 15 amino acids. Trimming shortened V by 4 bases and J by 3 bases, and 13 bases separated the two germline ends. CDR3 in DNA: TGTGCCAGCAGTGTCGGTAATCGTGTCAATCAGCCCCAGCATTTT. Protein: CASSVGNRVNQPQHF.

The chain links TRBV2 to TRBJ1-2; no firm D call. Germline V gene data show CDR1 as SNHLY and CDR2 as FYNNEI. Trimming took off 7 bases at V and 4 bases at J, with 16 bases between the two ends. This CDR3 spans 14 amino acids. CDR3 coding DNA: TGTGCCAGCACCGAAAGGGATTGGGCCTATGGCTACACCTTC. Protein product: CASTERDWAYGYTF.

This rearrangement joins TRBV11-2 to TRBJ2-1; D gene uncertain. Per germline, CDR1 SGHAT and CDR2 FQNNGV. There are 14 residues in the CDR3. The V and J ends lost 7 bases and 3 bases respectively, with 13 bases between them. The DNA for the CDR3 is TGTGCCAGCACCCTTGTATCACGCTACAATGAGCAGTTCTTC. Amino acids: CASTLVSRYNEQFF.

V usage is TRBV5-1 and J usage is TRBJ1-6; 12 positions match TRBD1. Per the germline V gene, CDR1 is SGHRS and CDR2 is YFSETQ. The CDR3 spans 16 residues. V shed 0 bases and J 7 bases; nucleotides not matched to a gene: 2. CDR3 protein: CASSLAGQGANSPLHF. The CDR3 DNA reads TGCGCCAGCAGCTTGGCGGGACAGGGGGCAAATTCACCCCTCCACTTT.

The genes are TRBV4-2 and TRBJ1-1, with no clear D. CDR3 length: 16 amino acids. Trimming took 1 base from V and 1 from J, leaving 13 bases between them. Germline lookup yields CDR1 LGHNA and CDR2 YNFKEQ. The CDR3 here is CASSQAYEVRNTEAFF. In DNA form, the CDR3 reads TGTGCCAGCAGCCAAGCTTATGAGGTCCGGAACACTGAAGCTTTCTTT.

The chain's CDR3 is CASSPKSLYGYTF. Written as DNA, the CDR3 is TGTGCCAGCAGCCCAAAAAGCCTATATGGCTACACCTTC. V and J are TRBV7-9 and TRBJ1-2; D gene uncertain. Germline V lookup: CDR1 SEHNR, CDR2 FQNEAQ (reference sequence). Trimming removed 5 bases at V and 5 bases at J, with 12 bases between. The CDR3 extends over 13 amino acids.

The chain couples TRBV15 to TRBJ1-2; tentative D call: TRBD1 (6 bases). Trimming took 0 bases from V and 6 from J, leaving 23 bases between them. This CDR3 is built from 18 residues. Looked up from germline, CDR1 is LNHNV and CDR2 is YYDKDF (reference sequence). Here the CDR3 DNA reads TGTGCCACCAGCAGAGACCTCAGGTTAGGGGGACGAAGGGATGGCTACACCTTC. It is translated as CATSRDLRLGGRRDGYTF. Drawing the rest from reference TRBV15 and TRBJ1-2, the complete variable domain is DAMVIQNPRYQVTQFGKPVTLSCSQTLNHNVMYWYQQKSSQAPKLLFHYYDKDFNNEADTPDNFQSRRPNTSFCFLDIRSPGLGDTAMYLCATSRDLRLGGRRDGYTFGSGTRLTVV.

This sequence joins TRBV5-4 and TRBJ1-4, with 8 bases identical to TRBD1. Germline V CDR1 and CDR2: SGHNT, YYREEE (reference sequence). This CDR3 has 14 amino acids. V gave up 4 bases and J gave up 8 bases; unmatched junction bases: 7. CDR3 loop: CASSGQGNREKLFF. CDR3 in DNA: TGTGCCAGCAGCGGACAGGGTAATAGGGAAAAACTGTTTTTT.

The V and J genes are TRBV29-1 and TRBJ1-3; D might be TRBD1 (5 bases). In germline, CDR1 is SQVTM, CDR2 ANQGSEA. The CDR3 is 13 amino acids. Trimming shortened V by 7 bases and J by 4 bases, and 14 bases separated the two germline ends. For the CDR3, the DNA is TGCAGCGGATCTTCAGGGCCAGGAAACACCATATATTTT. It translates to CSGSSGPGNTIYF.

The chain uses TRBV3-1 (or the pseudogene TRBV3-2) and TRBJ2-1; 7 bases are shared with TRBD1. This CDR3 is 13 amino acids long. The V segment lost 1 base and the J segment 7 bases; nucleotides outside the gene matches: 1. Germline loops: CDR1 LGHDT, CDR2 YNNKEL (reference sequence). DNA for the CDR3: TGTGCCAGCAGCCAAGGACAGGGAAATGAGCAGTTCTTC. Its protein is CASSQGQGNEQFF.

This chain joins TRBV3-1 (or the pseudogene TRBV3-2) and TRBJ1-3; D possibly corresponds to TRBD1 (5 bases). CDR3 size: 15 residues. CDR1 is LGHDT, CDR2 YNNKEL, per germline (reference sequence). Trimming stripped 3 bases from V and 0 bases from J, with 9 bases between. The CDR3 sequence: CASSHRQSSGNTIYF. The CDR3 bases are TGTGCCAGCAGCCATCGACAGAGCTCTGGAAACACCATATATTTT.

V gene TRBV4-1 combines with J gene TRBJ2-7; no definite D call. The CDR3 runs to 12 residues. CDR1 is MGHRA, CDR2 YSYEKL, per germline. Trimming left V 3 bases short and J 2 bases short, with 5 bases between. CDR3 coding DNA: TGCGCCAGCAGCCACCACCCCTACGAGCAGTACTTC. Protein: CASSHHPYEQYF.

This clone was seen a single time. This sequence joins TRBV9 and TRBJ2-7; 8 bases agree with TRBD2. The CDR3 loop spans 14 amino acids. The V gene end was trimmed by 3 bases and the J gene end by 6 bases; junction bases not matched to a gene: 8. CDR1 is SGDLS and CDR2 is YYNGEE in the germline V gene. CDR3 loop: CASSADPGLGEQYF. CDR3 sequence (DNA): TGTGCCAGCAGCGCAGACCCGGGACTAGGCGAGCAGTACTTC.

The CDR3 bases are TGTGCCATCAGCCCGGGTACCGGCGCAGATACGCAGTATTTT. Encoded protein: CAISPGTGADTQYF. The chain couples TRBV10-3 to TRBJ2-3; D not certain. The V gene's germline CDR1 is ENHRY and CDR2 SYGVKD. This CDR3 is 14 amino acids long. V was trimmed by 6 bases and J by 4 bases, leaving 14 bases between them.